The sample holds a few counts of the clone carrying this TCR beta chain. The CDR3 loop spans 15 amino acids. Germline CDR1 reads SGHRS; CDR2 reads YFSETQ. The V gene end was trimmed by 0 bases and the J gene end by 2 bases; junction bases not matched to a gene: 3. 60 Vbeta and 13 Jbeta primers were used in PCR. Only in-frame clones appear in the TCRdb table, and some are missing; sequencing was by immunoSEQ multiplex PCR. The repertoire consists of 220,000 or so clones, with 65% to 80% occurring once and the leading ten covering 1.7%. The sample comes from a study of cytomegalovirus exposure and HLA in healthy donors.

This receptor was taken from a man aged 45-60 years in good health and CMV-seronegative. V and J are TRBV5-1 and TRBJ1-1; 8 bases map to TRBD1. Sequenced material: PBMCs. Here the CDR3 reads CASSLGGQANTEAFF. The CDR3, as DNA: TGCGCCAGCAGCTTGGGGGGACAGGCAAACACTGAAGCTTTCTTT.